The 10 T cell receptor beta chains presented below share a single source sample, sequenced in a study of response to subunit inactivated influenza vaccine. TCRdb re-derived calls from the RT-PCR reads in MiXCR, one entry per CDR3 protein. The table records around 790,000 distinct CDR3 sequences, 21% of them present only once. The sample in question was PBMCs from blood, obtained around 5 days after vaccination. The origin of the receptors is a man aged 45-65 years who received an inactivated influenza vaccine.

The rearrangement links TRBV18 to TRBJ2-3, with 7 positions matching TRBD1. J gave up 8 bases and V 6 bases, and 11 bases lay outside the gene matches. The CDR3 totals 14 residues. In germline, CDR1 is KGHSH, CDR2 LQKENI. CDR3 region: CASSGTVPQATQYF. The CDR3 bases are TGTGCCAGCTCCGGGACAGTTCCCCAGGCTACGCAGTATTTT.

V gene TRBV7-2 combines with J gene TRBJ2-6; 11 bases line up with TRBD2. The CDR3 is 17 residues long. V shed 5 bases and J 0 bases; nucleotides not matched to a gene: 3. Germline lookup yields CDR1 SGHTA and CDR2 FQGNSA. In DNA form, the CDR3 reads TGTGCCAGCAGCATTAGCGGGGGGGGCTCTGGGGCCAACGTCCTGACTTTC. Its translation is CASSISGGGSGANVLTF.

V and J are TRBV9 and TRBJ2-3; TRBD2 might be the D (6 bases). V dropped 2 bases and J dropped 3 bases, with 10 bases sitting between them. This CDR3 comprises 14 residues. Germline V gene lookup returns CDR1 SGDLS and CDR2 YYNGEE. CDR3 in DNA: TGTGCCAGCAGCGTGTTGGGGACTACAGATACGCAGTATTTT. Protein product: CASSVLGTTDTQYF.

This clonotype was recorded only once. V is TRBV3-1 and J is TRBJ2-5, with TRBD1 as a possible D gene (6 bases). CDR1 is LGHDT, CDR2 YNNKEL, per germline (reference sequence). With 5 bases removed from V and 7 bases from J, the gap between germline ends came to 11 bases. This CDR3 has 12 amino acids. This CDR3 is CASSGQPGTQYF. In nucleotides, the CDR3 is TGTGCCAGCAGCGGACAGCCGGGGACCCAGTACTTC.

This clonotype came up a few times. The chain uses TRBV4-3 and TRBJ2-4; no clear D. V lost 1 base, J lost 5 bases, and 15 bases lay in between. CDR3 length: 16 amino acids. Germline V gene lookup returns CDR1 LGHNA and CDR2 YSLEER. CDR3 residues: CASSQGFTPGENIQYF. Written as DNA, the CDR3 is TGCGCCAGCAGCCAAGGGTTTACTCCCGGTGAAAACATTCAGTACTTC.

The rearrangement links TRBV7-2 to TRBJ2-7; D is unresolved. Between the trimmed V and J ends, which lost 1 base and 2 bases, there was a span of 15 bases. Germline V gives CDR1 SGHTA, CDR2 FQGNSA. The CDR3 totals 16 residues. Here the CDR3 DNA reads TGTGCCAGCAGCTTAGGGGTTAGCCTTCGGACCTACGAGCAGTACTTC. Amino acid sequence: CASSLGVSLRTYEQYF.

V is TRBV5-6 and J is TRBJ2-1; D is unresolved. This CDR3 is 13 amino acids long. Germline V gives CDR1 SGHDT, CDR2 YYEEEE. The V and J ends lost 0 bases and 8 bases respectively, with 9 bases between them. Here the CDR3 DNA reads TGTGCCAGCAGCTTGGACCACGTCCATGAGCAGTTCTTC. It codes for CASSLDHVHEQFF.

This clonotype was observed a few times. The gene calls are TRBV13 and TRBJ2-7, with 9 bases that match TRBD1. CDR1 and CDR2 (germline): PRHDT, FYEKMQ (reference sequence). The junction had 8 bases not matched to a gene; V was cut back by 6 bases and J by 5 bases. This CDR3 region has 14 residues. The CDR3 DNA sequence: TGTGCCAGCAGTACCGGGACAGGGCTGGACGAGCAGTACTTC. Translating it yields CASSTGTGLDEQYF.

This clonotype has more than one count but fewer than ten. The chain links TRBV4-1 to TRBJ2-5; tentatively, D is TRBD2 (7 bases). The CDR3 consists of 15 residues. CDR1 MGHRA and CDR2 YSYEKL come from the germline V gene. V was trimmed by 2 bases and J by 1 base, leaving 11 bases between them. The CDR3 coding sequence is TGCGCCAGCAGCCAATGGGGGGGCGGCCAAGAGACCCAGTACTTC. Translating gives CASSQWGGGQETQYF.

The chain carries TRBV7-3 and TRBJ2-2, with D hard to call. The CDR3 is 13 residues long. From germline, CDR1 is SGHTA and CDR2 FQGTGA. Trimming pared 4 bases from V and 5 bases from J, leaving 8 bases between. The CDR3 loop is CASSSHPTGELFF. In DNA, the CDR3 is TGTGCCAGCAGCTCCCACCCTACCGGGGAGCTGTTTTTT.